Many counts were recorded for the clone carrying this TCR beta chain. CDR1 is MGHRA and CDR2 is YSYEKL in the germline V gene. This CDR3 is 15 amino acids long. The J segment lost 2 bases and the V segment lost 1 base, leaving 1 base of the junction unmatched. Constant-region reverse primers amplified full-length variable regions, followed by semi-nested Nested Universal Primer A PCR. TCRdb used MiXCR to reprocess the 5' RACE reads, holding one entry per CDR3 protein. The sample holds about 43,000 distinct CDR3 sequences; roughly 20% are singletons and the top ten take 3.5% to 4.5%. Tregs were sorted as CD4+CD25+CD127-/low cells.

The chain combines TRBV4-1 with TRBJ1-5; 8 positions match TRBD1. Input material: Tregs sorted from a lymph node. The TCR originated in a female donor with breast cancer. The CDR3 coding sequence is TGCGCCAGCAGCCAAGTGGACAGGGGCAATCAGCCCCAGCATTTT. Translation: CASSQVDRGNQPQHF.